This T cell receptor beta chain originates from a study of blood T cell repertoires in COVID-19. In the authors' methods: Amplification of reference gene primers provided the estimated nucleated cell counts. Method: immunoSEQ multiplex PCR; TCRdb's copy keeps in-frame clones and lacks some. The V and J calls and clone size are taken from that table; D and trimming were inferred from the DNA. The sample includes 150,000 to 200,000 clones, more than 80% of them seen just once. This CDR3 is built from 14 residues. Per the germline V gene, CDR1 is LNHDA and CDR2 is SQIVND (reference sequence). V shed 7 bases, J shed 3 bases, and the junction held 5 bases outside the gene matches.

The clonotype originates from a man aged 35-49 years who had recovered from COVID-19. The source material was PBMCs or T cells enriched from blood (not recorded which). The chain uses TRBV19 and TRBJ1-2; TRBD1 matches at 10 bases. CDR3 amino acids: CASTATGGDYGYTF. Written as DNA, the CDR3 is TGTGCCAGTACCGCGACAGGGGGCGACTATGGCTACACCTTC.